This T cell receptor (beta chain) was identified in a study of blood T cells in healthy people across ages. CDR3 size: 13 residues. For the second PCR, which ran for about 6 to 12 cycles, a sample-barcoded 5' primer and a J-beta primer mix were used. Each single sample gave us at least 3 million CDR3-containing paired-end reads. TCRdb independently ran MiXCR on the 5' RACE reads; one entry per CDR3 protein. The table shows 1.5 million to 2 million distinct CDR3 sequences, with roughly 27% occurring only once. The chain is built from TRBV12-3 or TRBV12-4 and TRBJ1-3; D not certain. The origin of this receptor is a woman aged 25 to 39 in good health. The sample consisted of blood. The CDR3 nucleotides read TGTGCTAGCGAGGCGGGTTCTGGAAACACCATATATTTT. Translated, it gives CASEAGSGNTIYF.